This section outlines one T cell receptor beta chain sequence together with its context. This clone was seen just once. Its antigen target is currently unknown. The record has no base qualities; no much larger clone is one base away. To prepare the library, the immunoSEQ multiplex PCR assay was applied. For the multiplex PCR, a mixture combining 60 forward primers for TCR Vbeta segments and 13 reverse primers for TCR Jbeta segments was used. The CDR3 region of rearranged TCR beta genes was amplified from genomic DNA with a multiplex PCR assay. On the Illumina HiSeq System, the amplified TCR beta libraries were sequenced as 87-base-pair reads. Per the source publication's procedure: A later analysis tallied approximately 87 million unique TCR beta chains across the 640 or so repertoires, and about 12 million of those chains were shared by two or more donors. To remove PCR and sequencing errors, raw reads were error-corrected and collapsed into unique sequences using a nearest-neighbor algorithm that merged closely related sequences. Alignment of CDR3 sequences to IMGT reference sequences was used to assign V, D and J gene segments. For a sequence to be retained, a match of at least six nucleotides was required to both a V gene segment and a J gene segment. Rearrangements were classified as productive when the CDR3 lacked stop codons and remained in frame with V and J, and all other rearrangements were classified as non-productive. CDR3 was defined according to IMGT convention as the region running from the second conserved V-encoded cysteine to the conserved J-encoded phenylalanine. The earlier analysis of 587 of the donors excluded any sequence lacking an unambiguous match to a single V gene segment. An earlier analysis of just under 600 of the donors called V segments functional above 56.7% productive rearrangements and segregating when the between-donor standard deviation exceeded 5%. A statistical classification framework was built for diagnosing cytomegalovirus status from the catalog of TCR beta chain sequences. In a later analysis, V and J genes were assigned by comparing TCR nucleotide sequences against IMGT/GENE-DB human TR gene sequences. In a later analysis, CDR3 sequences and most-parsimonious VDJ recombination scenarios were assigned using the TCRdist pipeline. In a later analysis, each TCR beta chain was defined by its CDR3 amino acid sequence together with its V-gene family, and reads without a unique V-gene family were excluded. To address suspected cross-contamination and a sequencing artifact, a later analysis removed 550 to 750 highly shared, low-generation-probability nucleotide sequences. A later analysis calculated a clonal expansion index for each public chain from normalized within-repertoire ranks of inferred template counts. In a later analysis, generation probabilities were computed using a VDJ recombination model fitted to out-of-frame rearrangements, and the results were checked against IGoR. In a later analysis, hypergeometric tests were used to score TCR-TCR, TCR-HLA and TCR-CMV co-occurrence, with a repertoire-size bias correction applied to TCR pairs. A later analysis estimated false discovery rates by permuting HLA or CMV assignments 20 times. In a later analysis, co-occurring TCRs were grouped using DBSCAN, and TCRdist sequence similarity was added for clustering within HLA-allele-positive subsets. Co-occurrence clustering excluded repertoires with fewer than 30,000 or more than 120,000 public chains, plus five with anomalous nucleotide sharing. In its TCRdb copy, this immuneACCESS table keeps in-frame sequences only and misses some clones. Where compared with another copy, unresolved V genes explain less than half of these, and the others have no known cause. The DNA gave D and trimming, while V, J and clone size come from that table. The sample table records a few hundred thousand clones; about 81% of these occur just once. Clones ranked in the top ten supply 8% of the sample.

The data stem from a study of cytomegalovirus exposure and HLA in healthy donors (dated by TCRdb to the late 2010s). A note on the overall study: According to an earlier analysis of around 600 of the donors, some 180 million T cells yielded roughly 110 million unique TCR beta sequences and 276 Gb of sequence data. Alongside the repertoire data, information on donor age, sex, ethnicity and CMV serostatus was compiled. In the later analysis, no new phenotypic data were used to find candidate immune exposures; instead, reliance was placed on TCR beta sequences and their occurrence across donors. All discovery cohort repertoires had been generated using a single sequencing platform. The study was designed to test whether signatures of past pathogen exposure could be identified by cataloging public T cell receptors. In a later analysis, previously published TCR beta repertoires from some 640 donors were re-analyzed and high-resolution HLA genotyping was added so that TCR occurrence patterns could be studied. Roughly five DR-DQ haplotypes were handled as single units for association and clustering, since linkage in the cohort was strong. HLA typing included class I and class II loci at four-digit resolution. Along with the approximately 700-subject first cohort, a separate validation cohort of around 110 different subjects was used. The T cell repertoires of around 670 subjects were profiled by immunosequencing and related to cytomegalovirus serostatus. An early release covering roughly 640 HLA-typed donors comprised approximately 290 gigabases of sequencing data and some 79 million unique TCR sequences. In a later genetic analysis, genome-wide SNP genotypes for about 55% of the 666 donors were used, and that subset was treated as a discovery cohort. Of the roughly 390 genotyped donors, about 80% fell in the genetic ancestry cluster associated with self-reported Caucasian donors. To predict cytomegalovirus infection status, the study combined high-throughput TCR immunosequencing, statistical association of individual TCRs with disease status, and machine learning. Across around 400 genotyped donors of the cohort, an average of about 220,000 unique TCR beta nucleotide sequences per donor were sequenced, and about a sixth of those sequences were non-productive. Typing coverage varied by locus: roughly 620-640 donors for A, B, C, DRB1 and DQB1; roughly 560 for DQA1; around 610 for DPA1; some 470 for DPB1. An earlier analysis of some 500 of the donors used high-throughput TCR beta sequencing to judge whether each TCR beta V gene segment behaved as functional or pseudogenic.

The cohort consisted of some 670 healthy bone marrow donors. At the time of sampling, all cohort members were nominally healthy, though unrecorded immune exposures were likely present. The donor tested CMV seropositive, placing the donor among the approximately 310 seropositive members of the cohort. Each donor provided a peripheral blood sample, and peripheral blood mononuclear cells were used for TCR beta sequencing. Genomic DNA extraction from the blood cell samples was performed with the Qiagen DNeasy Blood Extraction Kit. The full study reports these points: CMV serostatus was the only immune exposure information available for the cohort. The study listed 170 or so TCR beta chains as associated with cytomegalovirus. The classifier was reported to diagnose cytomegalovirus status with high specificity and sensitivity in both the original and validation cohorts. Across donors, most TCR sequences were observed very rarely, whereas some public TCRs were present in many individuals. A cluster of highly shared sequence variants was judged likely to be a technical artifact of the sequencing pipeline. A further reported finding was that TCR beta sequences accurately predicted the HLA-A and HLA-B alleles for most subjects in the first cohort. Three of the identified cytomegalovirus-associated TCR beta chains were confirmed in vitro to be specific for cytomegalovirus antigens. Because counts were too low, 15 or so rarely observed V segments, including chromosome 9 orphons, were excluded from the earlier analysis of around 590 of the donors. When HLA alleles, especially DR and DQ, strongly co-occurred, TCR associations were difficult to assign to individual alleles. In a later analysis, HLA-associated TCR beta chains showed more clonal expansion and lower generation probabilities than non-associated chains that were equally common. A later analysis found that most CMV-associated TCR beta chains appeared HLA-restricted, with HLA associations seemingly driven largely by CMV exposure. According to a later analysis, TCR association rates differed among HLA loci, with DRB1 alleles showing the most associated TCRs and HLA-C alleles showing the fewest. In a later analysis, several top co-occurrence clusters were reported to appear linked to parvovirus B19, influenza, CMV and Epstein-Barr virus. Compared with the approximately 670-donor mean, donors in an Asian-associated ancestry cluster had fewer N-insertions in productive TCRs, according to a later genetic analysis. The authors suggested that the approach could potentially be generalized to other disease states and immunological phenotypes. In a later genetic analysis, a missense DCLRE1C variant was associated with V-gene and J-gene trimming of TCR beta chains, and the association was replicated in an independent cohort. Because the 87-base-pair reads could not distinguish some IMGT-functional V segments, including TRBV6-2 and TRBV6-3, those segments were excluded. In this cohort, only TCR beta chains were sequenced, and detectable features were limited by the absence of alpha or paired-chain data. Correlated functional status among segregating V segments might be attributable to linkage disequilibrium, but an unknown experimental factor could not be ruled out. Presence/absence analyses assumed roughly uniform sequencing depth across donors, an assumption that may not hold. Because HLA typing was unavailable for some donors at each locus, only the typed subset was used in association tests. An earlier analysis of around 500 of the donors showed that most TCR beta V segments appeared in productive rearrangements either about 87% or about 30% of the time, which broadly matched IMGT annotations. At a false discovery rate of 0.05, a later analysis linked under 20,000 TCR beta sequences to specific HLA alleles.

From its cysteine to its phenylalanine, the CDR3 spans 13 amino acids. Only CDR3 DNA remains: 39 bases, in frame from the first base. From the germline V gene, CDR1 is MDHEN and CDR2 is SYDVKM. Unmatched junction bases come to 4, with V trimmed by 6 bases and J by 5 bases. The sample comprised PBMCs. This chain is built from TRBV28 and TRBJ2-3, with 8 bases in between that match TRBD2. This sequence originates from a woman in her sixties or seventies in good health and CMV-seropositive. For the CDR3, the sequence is CASSPGGGDTQYF. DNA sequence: TGTGCCAGCAGCCCGGGGGGGGGAGATACGCAGTATTTT. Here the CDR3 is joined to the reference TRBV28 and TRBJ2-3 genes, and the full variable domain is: DVKVTQSSRYLVKRTGEKVFLECVQDMDHENMFWYRQDPGLGLRLIYFSYDVKMKEKGDIPEGYSVSREKKERFSLILESASTNQTSMYLCASSPGGGDTQYFGPGTRLTVL.